This TCR beta chain was recovered during a study of blood T cell repertoires in COVID-19. The wider study: The United States, Italy and Spain provided the acute and convalescent COVID-19 samples. Nucleic acid was either cDNA or gDNA, and it came from T cells, B-cell-depleted T cells, or PBMCs.

V gave up 8 bases and J gave up 4 bases; unmatched junction bases: 10. The CDR3 sequence is 14 residues long. Germline assignment: CDR1 SQVTM and CDR2 ANQGSEA. Per the study methods: Quantification of nucleated cells was approximated via reference gene primer amplification. Method: immunoSEQ multiplex PCR; TCRdb's copy keeps in-frame clones and lacks some. Clone size and the V and J calls come from that table; the DNA yielded D and trimming. This table has about 160,000 clones, roughly four fifths appearing once. Sequencing was done on a sample of peripheral blood. This clonotype was obtained from a man between 60 and 75 years old with active or convalescent COVID-19. This chain connects TRBV29-1 to TRBJ2-3, with 9 positions matching TRBD2. The CDR3: CSTTRTSVADTQYF. In nucleotides, the CDR3 is TGCAGCACAACACGGACTAGCGTCGCAGATACGCAGTATTTT.